The clone carrying this T cell receptor (beta chain) was counted ten times or more. Its antigen is still unknown. This record belongs to a study of read filtering for tumor transcriptome and immune sequencing. Study context: TCR-mapped reads were about 4 to 11 million with IR-seq versus about 85 to 1,300 with RNA-seq.

From germline, CDR1 is SEHNR and CDR2 FQNEAQ (reference sequence). The CDR3 length is 15 residues. The V and J ends lost 1 base and 8 bases, in that order; junction bases with no gene match: 5. The library was built from roughly 400 ng RNA with molecular barcoded adaptors for alpha/delta and beta/gamma chains. TCRdb called the reads again in MiXCR, with one record for every CDR3 protein. Of 40,000 or so distinct CDR3 sequences listed, around an eighth were seen once; the top ten hold 30%. Findings and limits, study-wide: The CD138-negative fraction was mixed bone marrow immune cells, not pure T cells.

This receptor was identified in a donor aged 40 or over with multiple myeloma. Sequencing was performed on a population of CD138-negative cells sorted from bone marrow. The V call is TRBV7-9, the J call TRBJ1-4; 9 bases align to TRBD1. CDR3 sequence: CASSLGQGVEEKLFF. The DNA for the CDR3 is TGTGCCAGCAGCTTAGGACAGGGGGTCGAGGAAAAACTGTTTTTT.